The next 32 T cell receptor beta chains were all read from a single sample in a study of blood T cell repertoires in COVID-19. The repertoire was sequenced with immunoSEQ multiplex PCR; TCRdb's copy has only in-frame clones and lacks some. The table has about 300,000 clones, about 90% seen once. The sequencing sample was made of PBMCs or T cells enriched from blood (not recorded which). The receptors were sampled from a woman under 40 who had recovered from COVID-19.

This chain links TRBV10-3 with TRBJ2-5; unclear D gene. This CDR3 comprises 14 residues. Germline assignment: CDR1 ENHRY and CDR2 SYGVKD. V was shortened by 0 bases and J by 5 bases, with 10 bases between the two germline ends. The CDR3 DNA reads TGTGCCATCAGTGAGTCGTGGCAGGATGAGACCCAGTACTTC. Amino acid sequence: CAISESWQDETQYF.

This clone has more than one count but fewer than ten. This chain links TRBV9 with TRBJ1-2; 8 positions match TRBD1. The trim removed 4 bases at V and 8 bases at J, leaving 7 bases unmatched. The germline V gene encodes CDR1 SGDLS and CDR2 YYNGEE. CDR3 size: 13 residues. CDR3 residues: CASSRGQGGGYTF. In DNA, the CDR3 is TGTGCCAGCAGCCGCGGACAGGGCGGGGGCTACACCTTC. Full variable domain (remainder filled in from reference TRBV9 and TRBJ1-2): DSGVTQTPKHLITATGQRVTLRCSPRSGDLSVYWYQQSLDQGLQFLIQYYNGEERAKGNILERFSAQQFPDLHSELNLSSLELGDSALYFCASSRGQGGGYTFGSGTRLTVV.

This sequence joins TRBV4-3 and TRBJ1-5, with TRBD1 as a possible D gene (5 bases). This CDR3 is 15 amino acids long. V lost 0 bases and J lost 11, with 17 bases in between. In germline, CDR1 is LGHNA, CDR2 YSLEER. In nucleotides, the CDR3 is TGCGCCAGCAGCCAAGATTTAGCCACAGGTCAAGCCCAGCATTTT. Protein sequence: CASSQDLATGQAQHF.

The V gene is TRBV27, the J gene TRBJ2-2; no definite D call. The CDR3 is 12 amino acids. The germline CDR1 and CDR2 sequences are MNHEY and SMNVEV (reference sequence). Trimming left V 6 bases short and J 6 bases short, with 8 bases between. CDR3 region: CASRTEAGELFF. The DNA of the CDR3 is TGTGCCAGCAGGACTGAAGCCGGGGAGCTGTTTTTT.

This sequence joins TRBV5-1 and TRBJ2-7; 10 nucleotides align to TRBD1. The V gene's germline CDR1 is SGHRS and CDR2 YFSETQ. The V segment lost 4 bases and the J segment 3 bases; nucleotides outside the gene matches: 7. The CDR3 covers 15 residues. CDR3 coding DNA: TGCGCCAGCAGCCCGGACCGGGACAGGGGCTACGAGCAGTACTTC. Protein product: CASSPDRDRGYEQYF.

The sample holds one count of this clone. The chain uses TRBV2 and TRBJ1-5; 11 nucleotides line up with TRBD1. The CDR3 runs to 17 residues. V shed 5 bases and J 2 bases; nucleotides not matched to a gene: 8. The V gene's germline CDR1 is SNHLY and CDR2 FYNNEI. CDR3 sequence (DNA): TGTGCCAGCAGTTCCCGGACAGGGGGCTGGGGCAATCAGCCCCAGCATTTT. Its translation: CASSSRTGGWGNQPQHF.

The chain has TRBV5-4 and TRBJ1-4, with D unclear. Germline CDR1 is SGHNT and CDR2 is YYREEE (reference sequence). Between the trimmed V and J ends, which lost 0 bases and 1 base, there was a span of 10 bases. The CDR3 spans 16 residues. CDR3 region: CASSLVGAGTNEKLFF. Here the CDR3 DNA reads TGTGCCAGCAGCTTGGTGGGCGCAGGAACTAATGAAAAACTGTTTTTT.

CDR3 loop: CASSIRGNLYGYTF. For the CDR3, the DNA is TGTGCCAGCAGTATCAGGGGCAACCTCTATGGCTACACCTTC. V gene TRBV27 combines with J gene TRBJ1-2, with D possibly TRBD1 on 6 matching bases. The V end was cut by 5 bases, the J end by 4 bases, with 14 bases between. The germline V gene encodes CDR1 MNHEY and CDR2 SMNVEV (reference sequence). The CDR3 sequence is 14 residues long.

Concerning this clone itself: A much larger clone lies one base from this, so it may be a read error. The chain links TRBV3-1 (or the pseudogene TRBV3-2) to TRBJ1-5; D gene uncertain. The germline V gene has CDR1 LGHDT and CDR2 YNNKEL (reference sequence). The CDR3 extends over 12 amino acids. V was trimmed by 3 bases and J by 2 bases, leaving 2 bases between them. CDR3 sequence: CASSHGNQPQHF. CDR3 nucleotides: TGTGCCAGCAGCCACGGCAATCAGCCCCAGCATTTT.

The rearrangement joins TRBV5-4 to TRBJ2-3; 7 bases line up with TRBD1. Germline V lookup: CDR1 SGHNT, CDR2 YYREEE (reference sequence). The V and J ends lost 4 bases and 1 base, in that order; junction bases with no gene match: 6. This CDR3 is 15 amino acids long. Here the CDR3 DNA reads TGTGCCAGCAGCCGTCCAACAGGGGGCACAGATACGCAGTATTTT. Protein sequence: CASSRPTGGTDTQYF.

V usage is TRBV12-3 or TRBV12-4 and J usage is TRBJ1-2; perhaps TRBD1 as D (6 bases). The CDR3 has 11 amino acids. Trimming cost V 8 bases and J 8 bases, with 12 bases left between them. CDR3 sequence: CASGGPAGYTF. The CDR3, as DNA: TGTGCCAGCGGGGGCCCCGCAGGCTACACCTTC.

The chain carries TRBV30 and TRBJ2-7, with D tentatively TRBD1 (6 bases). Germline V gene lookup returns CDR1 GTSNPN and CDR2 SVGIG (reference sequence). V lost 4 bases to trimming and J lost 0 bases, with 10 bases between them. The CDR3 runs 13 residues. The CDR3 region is CAWIRDNSYEQYF. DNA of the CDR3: TGTGCCTGGATACGGGACAACTCCTACGAGCAGTACTTC.

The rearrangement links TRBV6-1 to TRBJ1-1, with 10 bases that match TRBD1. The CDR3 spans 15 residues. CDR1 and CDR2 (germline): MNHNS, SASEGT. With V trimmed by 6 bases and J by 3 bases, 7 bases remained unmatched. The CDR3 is CASRNFGTGDTEAFF. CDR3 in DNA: TGTGCCAGCAGAAATTTCGGGACAGGGGACACTGAAGCTTTCTTT.

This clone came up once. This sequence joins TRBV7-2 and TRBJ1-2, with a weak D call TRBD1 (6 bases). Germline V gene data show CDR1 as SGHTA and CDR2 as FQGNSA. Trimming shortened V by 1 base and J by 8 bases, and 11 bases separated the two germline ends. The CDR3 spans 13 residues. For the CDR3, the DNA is TGTGCCAGCAGCTTAGTTGGGGGCGAGGGCTACACCTTC. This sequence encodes CASSLVGGEGYTF. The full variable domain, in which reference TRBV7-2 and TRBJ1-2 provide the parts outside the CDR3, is GAGVSQSPSNKVTEKGKDVELRCDPISGHTALYWYRQSLGQGLEFLIYFQGNSAPDKSGLPSDRFSAERTGGSVSTLTIQRTQQEDSAVYLCASSLVGGEGYTFGSGTRLTVV.

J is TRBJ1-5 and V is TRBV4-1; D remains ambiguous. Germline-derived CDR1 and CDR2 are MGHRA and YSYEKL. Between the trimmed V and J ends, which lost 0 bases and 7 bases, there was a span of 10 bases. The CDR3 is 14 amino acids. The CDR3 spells CASSQESGRQPQHF. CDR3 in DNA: TGCGCCAGCAGCCAAGAATCAGGCAGACAGCCCCAGCATTTT.

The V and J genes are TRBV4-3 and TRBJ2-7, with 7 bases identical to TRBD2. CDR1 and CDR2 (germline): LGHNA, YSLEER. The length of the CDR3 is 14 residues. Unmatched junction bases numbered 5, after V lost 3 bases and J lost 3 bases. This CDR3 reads CASSQSGGNYEQYF. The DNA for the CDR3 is TGCGCCAGCAGCCAGTCGGGGGGTAACTACGAGCAGTACTTC.

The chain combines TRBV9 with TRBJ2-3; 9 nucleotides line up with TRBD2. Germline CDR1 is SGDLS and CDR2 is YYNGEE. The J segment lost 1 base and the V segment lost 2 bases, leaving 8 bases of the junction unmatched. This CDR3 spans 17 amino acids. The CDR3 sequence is CASSVFDSGGRTDTQYF. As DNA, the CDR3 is TGTGCCAGCAGCGTGTTTGATAGCGGGGGACGCACAGATACGCAGTATTTT.

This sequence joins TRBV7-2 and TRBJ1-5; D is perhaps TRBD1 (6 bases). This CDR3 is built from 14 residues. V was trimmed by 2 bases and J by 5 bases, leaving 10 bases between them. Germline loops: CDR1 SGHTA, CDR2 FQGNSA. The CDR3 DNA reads TGTGCCAGCAGCTTAAGACCAGGGGATCAGCCCCAGCATTTT. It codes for CASSLRPGDQPQHF.

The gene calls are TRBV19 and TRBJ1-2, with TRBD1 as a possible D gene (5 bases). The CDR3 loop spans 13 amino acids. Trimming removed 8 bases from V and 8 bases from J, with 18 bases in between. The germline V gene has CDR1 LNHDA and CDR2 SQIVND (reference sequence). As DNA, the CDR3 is TGTGCCAGTTCCGGACTACAGGCTGGCGGCTACACCTTC. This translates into CASSGLQAGGYTF. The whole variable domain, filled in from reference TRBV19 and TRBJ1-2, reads DGGITQSPKYLFRKEGQNVTLSCEQNLNHDAMYWYRQDPGQGLRLIYYSQIVNDFQKGDIAEGYSVSREKKESFPLTVTSAQKNPTAFYLCASSGLQAGGYTFGSGTRLTVV.

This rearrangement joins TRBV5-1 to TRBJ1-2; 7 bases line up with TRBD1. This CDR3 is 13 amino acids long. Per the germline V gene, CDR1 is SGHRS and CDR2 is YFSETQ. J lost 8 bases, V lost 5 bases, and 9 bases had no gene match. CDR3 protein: CASSNQTGFGYTF. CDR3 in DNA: TGCGCCAGCAGTAATCAGACAGGGTTCGGCTACACCTTC.

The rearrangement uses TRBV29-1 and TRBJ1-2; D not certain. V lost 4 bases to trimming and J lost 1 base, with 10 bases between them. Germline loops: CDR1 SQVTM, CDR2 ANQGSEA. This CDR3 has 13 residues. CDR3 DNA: TGCAGCGTTGGTGACGGGAATAACTATGGCTACACCTTC. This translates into CSVGDGNNYGYTF.

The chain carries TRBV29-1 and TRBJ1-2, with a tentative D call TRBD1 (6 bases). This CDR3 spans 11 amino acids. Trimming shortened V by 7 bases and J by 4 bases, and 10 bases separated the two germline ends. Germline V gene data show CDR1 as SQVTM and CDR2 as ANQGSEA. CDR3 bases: TGCAGCGCCTTGGGGGCCTATGGCTACACCTTC. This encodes CSALGAYGYTF.

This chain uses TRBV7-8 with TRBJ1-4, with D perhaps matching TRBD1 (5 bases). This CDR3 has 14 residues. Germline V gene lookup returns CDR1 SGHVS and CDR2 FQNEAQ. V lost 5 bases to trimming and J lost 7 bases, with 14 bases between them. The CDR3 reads CASSPSRVGEKLFF. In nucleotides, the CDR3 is TGTGCCAGCAGCCCCTCCAGGGTCGGTGAAAAACTGTTTTTT.

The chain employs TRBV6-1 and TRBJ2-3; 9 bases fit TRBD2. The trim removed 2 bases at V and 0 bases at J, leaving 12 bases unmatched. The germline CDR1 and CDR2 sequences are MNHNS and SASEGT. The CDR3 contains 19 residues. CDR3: CASSEYASGAYSSTDTQYF. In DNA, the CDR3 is TGTGCCAGCAGTGAATACGCTAGCGGGGCCTATTCTAGCACAGATACGCAGTATTTT.

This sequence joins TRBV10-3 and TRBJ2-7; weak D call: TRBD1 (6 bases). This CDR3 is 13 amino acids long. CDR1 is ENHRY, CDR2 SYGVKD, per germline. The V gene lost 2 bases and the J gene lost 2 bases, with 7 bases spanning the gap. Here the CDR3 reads CAISEGQTYEQYF. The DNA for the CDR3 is TGTGCCATCAGTGAGGGACAGACCTACGAGCAGTACTTC.

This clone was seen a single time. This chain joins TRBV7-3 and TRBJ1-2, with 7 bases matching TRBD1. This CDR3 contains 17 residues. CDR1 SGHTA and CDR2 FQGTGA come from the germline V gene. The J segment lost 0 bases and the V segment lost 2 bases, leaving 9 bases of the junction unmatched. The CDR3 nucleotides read TGTGCCAGCAGCTTAGGCCCGGCAACAGGGGCTAACTATGGCTACACCTTC. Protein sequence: CASSLGPATGANYGYTF.

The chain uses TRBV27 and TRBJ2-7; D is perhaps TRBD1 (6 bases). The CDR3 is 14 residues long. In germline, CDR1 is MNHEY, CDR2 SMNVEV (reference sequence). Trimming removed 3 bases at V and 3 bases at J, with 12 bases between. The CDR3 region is CASSFRQANYEQYF. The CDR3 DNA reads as TGTGCCAGCAGTTTTAGACAGGCAAACTACGAGCAGTACTTC.

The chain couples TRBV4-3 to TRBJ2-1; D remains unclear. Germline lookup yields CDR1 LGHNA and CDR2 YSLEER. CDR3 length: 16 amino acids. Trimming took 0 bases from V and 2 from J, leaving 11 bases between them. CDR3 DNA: TGCGCCAGCAGCCAAGATCCCCAATCCCCCTACAATGAGCAGTTCTTC. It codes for CASSQDPQSPYNEQFF.

The CDR3 coding sequence is TGTGCCAGCAGCCGAACAGCGAACACTGAAGCTTTCTTT. Translation: CASSRTANTEAFF. V gene TRBV14 combines with J gene TRBJ1-1, with no clear D. This CDR3 has 13 residues. Germline CDR1 SGHDN, CDR2 FVKESK. Trimming cost V 4 bases and J 1 base, with 7 bases left between them.

Here the CDR3 reads CSVKPAGNGADTQYF. In nucleotides, the CDR3 is TGCAGCGTTAAGCCGGCAGGGAATGGGGCAGATACGCAGTATTTT. This chain links TRBV29-1 with TRBJ2-3; possibly TRBD1 for D (5 bases). Germline loops: CDR1 SQVTM, CDR2 ANQGSEA. The V gene lost 5 bases and the J gene lost 4 bases, with 19 bases spanning the gap. The CDR3 is 15 amino acids.

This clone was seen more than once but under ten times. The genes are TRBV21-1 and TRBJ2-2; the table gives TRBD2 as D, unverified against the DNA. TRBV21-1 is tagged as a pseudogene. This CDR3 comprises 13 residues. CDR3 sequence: CASSNRSCGELFF. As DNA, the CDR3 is TGTGCCAGCAGCAATCGGAGTTGCGGGGAGCTGTTTTTT.

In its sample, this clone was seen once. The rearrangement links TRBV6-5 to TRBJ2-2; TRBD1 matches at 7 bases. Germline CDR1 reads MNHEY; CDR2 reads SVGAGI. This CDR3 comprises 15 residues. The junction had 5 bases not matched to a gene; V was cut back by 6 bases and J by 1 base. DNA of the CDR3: TGTGCCAGCAGCATTAGGACAGGGAACACCGGGGAGCTGTTTTTT. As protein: CASSIRTGNTGELFF.